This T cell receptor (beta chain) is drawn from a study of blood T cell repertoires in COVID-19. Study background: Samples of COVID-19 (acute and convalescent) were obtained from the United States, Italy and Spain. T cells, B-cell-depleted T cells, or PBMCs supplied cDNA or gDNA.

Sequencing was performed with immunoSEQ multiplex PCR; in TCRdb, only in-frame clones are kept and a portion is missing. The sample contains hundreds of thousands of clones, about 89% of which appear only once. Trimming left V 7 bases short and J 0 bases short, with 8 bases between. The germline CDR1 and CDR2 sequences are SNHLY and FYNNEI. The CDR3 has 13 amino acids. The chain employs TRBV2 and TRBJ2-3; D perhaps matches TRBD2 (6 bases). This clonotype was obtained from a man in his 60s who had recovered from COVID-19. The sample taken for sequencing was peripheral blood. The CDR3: CASKAGSTDTQYF. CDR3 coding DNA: TGTGCCAGCAAGGCGGGGAGCACAGATACGCAGTATTTT.